Presented here are 23 T cell receptor beta chains from one specimen sequenced in a study of T cells in Graves' hyperthyroidism and ophthalmopathy. TCR beta CDR3 regions were amplified from RNA transcripts. HTBI primers drove first-round RT-PCR of the TCR CDR3. TCRdb passed the multiplex PCR reads through MiXCR, listing each CDR3 protein once. This table has 500,000 to 600,000 distinct CDR3 sequences, roughly 50% appearing once. Input material: peripheral blood or thyroid tissue (not recorded which). These receptors were collected from a woman aged 18-29 years with Graves' hyperthyroidism.

V and J are TRBV14 and TRBJ2-7, with 14 bases matching TRBD2. V shed 3 bases, J shed 4 bases, and the junction held 8 bases outside the gene matches. The germline V gene encodes CDR1 SGHDN and CDR2 FVKESK. This CDR3 is 17 amino acids long. This CDR3 is CASSHYGGLAGEYEQYF. DNA of the CDR3: TGTGCCAGCAGCCATTATGGGGGACTAGCGGGAGAATACGAGCAGTACTTC.

The chain links TRBV2 to TRBJ2-4; D unresolved. The CDR3 runs 14 residues. Trimming took off 3 bases at V and 7 bases at J, with 13 bases between the two ends. The germline V gene encodes CDR1 SNHLY and CDR2 FYNNEI. Written as DNA, the CDR3 is TGTGCCAGCAGTGATACACGCTATGGGAACATTCAGTACTTC. This sequence encodes CASSDTRYGNIQYF.

This clonotype was seen many times. This chain connects TRBV20-1 to TRBJ2-2, with D perhaps TRBD1 or TRBD2 (5 bases each). Trimming removed 1 base from V and 1 base from J, with 22 bases in between. The CDR3 covers 19 residues. CDR1 and CDR2 (germline): DFQATT, SNEGSKA (reference sequence). The CDR3 DNA follows: TGCAGTGCTAGAGGGGGTAGGGGACGAACCGCGCTGAACACCGGGGAGCTGTTTTTT. As protein: CSARGGRGRTALNTGELFF.

V is TRBV7-9 and J is TRBJ2-2; a possible D gene is TRBD2 (5 bases). V was cut by 5 bases and J by 5 bases, with 12 bases left in between. CDR3 length: 14 residues. Per germline, CDR1 SEHNR and CDR2 FQNEAQ (reference sequence). The CDR3 nucleotides are TGTGCCAGCAGCGGGAGCACGGAGACCGGGGAGCTGTTTTTT. As protein: CASSGSTETGELFF.

This chain joins TRBV15 and TRBJ2-6; weak D call: TRBD2 (5 bases). Between the trimmed V and J ends, which lost 1 base and 6 bases, there was a span of 7 bases. This CDR3 has 14 residues. The V gene's germline CDR1 is LNHNV and CDR2 YYDKDF (reference sequence). CDR3 protein: CATSRAREANVLTF. DNA for the CDR3: TGTGCCACCAGCAGAGCCCGGGAGGCCAACGTCCTGACTTTC.

The chain employs TRBV7-9 and TRBJ2-6; TRBD1 matches at 7 bases. CDR3 length: 14 residues. From germline, CDR1 is SEHNR and CDR2 FQNEAQ (reference sequence). After removal of 3 bases from V and 7 bases from J, the junction contained 3 bases not matched to a gene. CDR3 in DNA: TGTGCCAGCAGCTTCGGGACAGTAGCCAACGTCCTGACTTTC. Amino acid sequence: CASSFGTVANVLTF.

This clonotype was counted a single time. The gene calls are TRBV9 and TRBJ1-6; D is perhaps TRBD1 (5 bases). CDR1 SGDLS and CDR2 YYNGEE come from the germline V gene. The CDR3 contains 18 residues. Trimming stripped 5 bases from V and 9 bases from J, with 27 bases between. This CDR3 is CASRATSRDGGTGSPLHF. DNA for the CDR3: TGTGCCAGCAGAGCAACCTCTCGGGATGGGGGGACGGGTTCACCCCTCCACTTT. Using reference TRBV9 and TRBJ1-6 for the parts outside the CDR3, the full variable domain is DSGVTQTPKHLITATGQRVTLRCSPRSGDLSVYWYQQSLDQGLQFLIQYYNGEERAKGNILERFSAQQFPDLHSELNLSSLELGDSALYFCASRATSRDGGTGSPLHFGNGTRLTVT.

CDR3 sequence reads: CATKGQGGTDTQYF. The CDR3 region has the DNA TGTGCCACCAAGGGACAGGGAGGCACAGATACGCAGTATTTT. The chain carries TRBV10-3 and TRBJ2-3; 9 bases match TRBD1. This CDR3 contains 14 residues. Germline V gene lookup returns CDR1 ENHRY and CDR2 SYGVKD. The V gene end was trimmed by 10 bases and the J gene end by 1 base; junction bases not matched to a gene: 6.

The chain combines TRBV30 with TRBJ1-1; D unresolved. The CDR3 is 13 residues long. The germline gives CDR1 GTSNPN, CDR2 SVGIG (reference sequence). The V gene lost 1 base and the J gene lost 1 base, with 7 bases spanning the gap. CDR3 sequence reads: CAWSADTNTEAFF. Written as DNA, the CDR3 is TGTGCCTGGAGTGCTGACACGAACACTGAAGCTTTCTTT. Using reference TRBV30 and TRBJ1-1 for the parts outside the CDR3, the full variable domain is SQTIHQWPATLVQPVGSPLSLECTVEGTSNPNLYWYRQAAGRGLQLLFYSVGIGQISSEVPQNLSASRPQDRQFILSSKKLLLSDSGFYLCAWSADTNTEAFFGQGTRLTVV.

V usage is TRBV7-3 and J usage is TRBJ2-7; 9 nucleotides line up with TRBD2. The V segment lost 2 bases and the J segment 7 bases; nucleotides outside the gene matches: 6. CDR1 and CDR2 (germline): SGHTA, FQGTGA. The CDR3 totals 14 residues. DNA for the CDR3: TGTGCCAGCAGCTTAGCGGGAGGGACCAGTGAGCAGTACTTC. Protein: CASSLAGGTSEQYF. Supplemented by reference TRBV7-3 and TRBJ2-7, the full variable domain reads GAGVSQTPSNKVTEKGKYVELRCDPISGHTALYWYRQSLGQGPEFLIYFQGTGAADDSGLPNDRFFAVRPEGSVSTLKIQRTERGDSAVYLCASSLAGGTSEQYFGPGTRLTVT.

This clonotype was seen many times. The rearrangement links TRBV11-2 to TRBJ2-7, with TRBD2 matching over 7 bases. The CDR3 is 15 residues long. In germline, CDR1 is SGHAT, CDR2 FQNNGV. With 3 bases clipped from V and 4 bases from J, the junction kept 9 bases outside the gene matches. CDR3 coding DNA: TGTGCCAGCAGCTTCAGTGAGGGAGGGCCTTACGAGCAGTACTTC. Its protein product is CASSFSEGGPYEQYF.

This clonotype was picked up many times. The chain combines TRBV6-2 or TRBV6-3 with TRBJ2-7; D is unresolved. CDR1 and CDR2 from the germline V gene are MNHEY and SVGEGT. Trimming took off 2 bases at V and 2 bases at J, with 4 bases between the two ends. The CDR3 sequence is 12 residues long. CDR3 amino acids: CASSYAAYEQYF. The CDR3 DNA reads TGTGCCAGCAGTTACGCAGCCTACGAGCAGTACTTC.

The chain combines TRBV30 with TRBJ1-5, with a possible D match to TRBD1 (5 bases). The CDR3 has 15 residues. V was shortened by 1 base and J by 4 bases, with 14 bases between the two germline ends. Germline V lookup: CDR1 GTSNPN, CDR2 SVGIG (reference sequence). CDR3 sequence: CAWSGLGDRNQPQHF. The CDR3 nucleotides read TGTGCCTGGAGTGGTTTGGGGGACCGGAATCAGCCCCAGCATTTT.

This clonotype was observed at least ten times. This rearrangement joins TRBV7-8 to TRBJ2-3, with D possibly being TRBD2 (6 bases). The CDR3 loop spans 14 amino acids. Germline CDR1 reads SGHVS; CDR2 reads FQNEAQ. The V and J ends lost 1 base and 5 bases respectively, with 10 bases between them. CDR3 sequence (DNA): TGTGCCAGCAGCTTAGACGGGAGAGGAGATACGCAGTATTTT. Translating it yields CASSLDGRGDTQYF.

This clonotype showed up many times. The J gene is TRBJ1-2, the V gene TRBV5-1, with a possible D match to TRBD1 (5 bases). The CDR3 runs to 12 residues. The germline V gene encodes CDR1 SGHRS and CDR2 YFSETQ. V lost 4 bases and J lost 8, with 12 bases in between. CDR3 amino acids: CASSTSGTGYTF. The CDR3 coding sequence is TGCGCCAGCAGCACGTCCGGGACGGGCTACACCTTC.

This clonotype was counted many times. The chain joins TRBV6-2 or TRBV6-3 to TRBJ2-7, with 8 bases matching TRBD1. Germline V gene sequence: CDR1 MNHEY, CDR2 SVGEGT. Trimming removed 3 bases from V and 4 bases from J; junction bases left unmatched: 8. The CDR3 length is 15 residues. As DNA, the CDR3 is TGTGCCAGCAGTTATTCGGACAGGGTCTTGTACGAGCAGTACTTC. This encodes CASSYSDRVLYEQYF.

In this sample, this clonotype is medium-sized (0.01 to 0.1%). The chain recombines TRBV29-1 with TRBJ2-5; tentatively, D is TRBD1 (6 bases). Germline CDR1 is SQVTM and CDR2 is ANQGSEA. V was cut by 6 bases and J by 4 bases, with 12 bases left in between. The CDR3 spans 12 residues. The CDR3 reads CSVEWTAETQYF. The DNA of the CDR3 is TGCAGCGTCGAGTGGACAGCAGAGACCCAGTACTTC.

This clonotype occurred many times. This chain joins TRBV7-9 and TRBJ1-5; tentative D call: TRBD1 (5 bases). In germline, CDR1 is SEHNR, CDR2 FQNEAQ (reference sequence). This CDR3 region has 14 residues. Trimming removed 7 bases at V and 0 bases at J, with 10 bases between. This chain's CDR3 is CASTLGGSNQPQHF. CDR3 in DNA: TGTGCCAGCACACTGGGGGGTAGCAATCAGCCCCAGCATTTT.

The genes are TRBV7-9 and TRBJ1-1; no clear D. The germline V and J ends were trimmed by 5 bases and 5 bases, with 18 bases remaining between them. The CDR3 contains 15 residues. Germline assignment: CDR1 SEHNR and CDR2 FQNEAQ (reference sequence). The CDR3 nucleotides are TGTGCCAGCAGCCGCATGATAGGGAGAAAAACTGAAGCTTTCTTT. Amino acids: CASSRMIGRKTEAFF.

In this sample, this clonotype turned up many times. The chain has TRBV7-9 and TRBJ1-2; 8 bases match TRBD1. V lost 2 bases and J lost 8; bases outside the gene matches: 7. Germline values: CDR1 SEHNR, CDR2 FQNEAQ (reference sequence). The CDR3 runs to 14 residues. This CDR3 reads CASSLFTGGDGYTF. Here the CDR3 DNA reads TGTGCCAGCAGCTTATTCACAGGGGGAGACGGCTACACCTTC. Full variable domain (rest looked up from reference TRBV7-9 and TRBJ1-2): DTGVSQNPRHKITKRGQNVTFRCDPISEHNRLYWYRQTLGQGPEFLTYFQNEAQLEKSRLLSDRFSAERPKGSFSTLEIQRTEQGDSAMYLCASSLFTGGDGYTFGSGTRLTVV.

The chain joins TRBV7-3 to TRBJ2-7; D possibly matches TRBD1 or TRBD2 (5 bases each). The V gene lost 5 bases and the J gene lost 5 bases, with 22 bases spanning the gap. CDR1 is SGHTA, CDR2 FQGTGA, per germline. The CDR3 spans 16 residues. This CDR3 reads CASSPDTGVRADEQYF. For the CDR3, the DNA is TGTGCCAGCAGCCCTGACACCGGGGTCAGGGCCGACGAGCAGTACTTC.

The V and J genes are TRBV20-1 and TRBJ2-6; possibly TRBD1 for D (6 bases). Trimming stripped 1 base from V and 3 bases from J, with 10 bases between. Germline V gives CDR1 DFQATT, CDR2 SNEGSKA (reference sequence). The CDR3 consists of 15 residues. The CDR3 DNA sequence: TGCAGTGCTAGAGTGGACAGCTATGGGGCCAACGTCCTGACTTTC. This gives the protein CSARVDSYGANVLTF.

This clonotype appeared many times. The CDR3 DNA reads TGTGCCAGCAGTGATTCGAGGGACGAGCAGTACTTC. It codes for CASSDSRDEQYF. The chain joins TRBV25-1 to TRBJ2-7, with D tentatively TRBD2 (5 bases). The CDR3 covers 12 residues. V lost 3 bases to trimming and J lost 5 bases, with 8 bases between them. CDR1 and CDR2 (germline): MGHDK, SYGVNS.